The T cell receptor beta chain described here comes from a study of blood T cell repertoires in COVID-19. This CDR3 spans 15 amino acids. CDR1 and CDR2 from the germline V gene are SGHTA and FQGTGA. Trimming cost V 1 base and J 2 bases; bases outside gene matches: 1. The assay was immunoSEQ multiplex PCR, and TCRdb's table has in-frame clones only and misses some. The sample has around 160,000 clones, 80% seen once; the top ten hold about 3.4%. The receptor's source is a woman aged 55-70 years who had recovered from COVID-19. The rearrangement uses TRBV7-3 and TRBJ2-3, with 9 bases lining up with TRBD2. The sample taken for sequencing was PBMCs or T cells enriched from blood (not recorded which). CDR3 region: CASSLIAGVTDTQYF. CDR3 in DNA: TGTGCCAGCAGCTTAATAGCGGGGGTCACAGATACGCAGTATTTT.